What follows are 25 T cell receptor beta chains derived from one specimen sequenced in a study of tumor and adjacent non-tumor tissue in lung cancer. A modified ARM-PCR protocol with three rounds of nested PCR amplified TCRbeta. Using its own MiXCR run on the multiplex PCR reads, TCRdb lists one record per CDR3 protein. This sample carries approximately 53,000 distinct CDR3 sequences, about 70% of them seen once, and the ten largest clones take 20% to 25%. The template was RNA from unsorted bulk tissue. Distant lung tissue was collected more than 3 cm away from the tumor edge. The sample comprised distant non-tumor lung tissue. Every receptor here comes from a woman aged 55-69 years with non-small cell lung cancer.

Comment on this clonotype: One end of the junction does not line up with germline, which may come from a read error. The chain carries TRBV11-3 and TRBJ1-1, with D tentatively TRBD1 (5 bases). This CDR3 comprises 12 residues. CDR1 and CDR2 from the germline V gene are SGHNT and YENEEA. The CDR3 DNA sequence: TGTGCCAGCAGTTTGGGGCAGATCGAAACTTCCTTT. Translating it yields CASSLGQIETSF. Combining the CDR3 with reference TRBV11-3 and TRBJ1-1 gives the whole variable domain EAGVVQSPRYKIIEKKQPVAFWCNPISGHNTLYWYLQNLGQGPELLIRYENEEAVDDSQLPKDRFSAERLKGVDSTLKIQPAELGDSAVYLCASSLGQIETSFGQGTRLTVV.

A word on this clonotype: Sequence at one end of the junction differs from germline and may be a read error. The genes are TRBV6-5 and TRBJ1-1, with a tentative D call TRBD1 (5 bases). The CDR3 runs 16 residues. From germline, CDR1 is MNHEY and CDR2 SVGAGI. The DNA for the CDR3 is TGTCCCAGCAGTTTTACTCACGTATCGACAGAGACTGAAGCTTTCTTC. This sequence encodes CPSSFTHVSTETEAFF.

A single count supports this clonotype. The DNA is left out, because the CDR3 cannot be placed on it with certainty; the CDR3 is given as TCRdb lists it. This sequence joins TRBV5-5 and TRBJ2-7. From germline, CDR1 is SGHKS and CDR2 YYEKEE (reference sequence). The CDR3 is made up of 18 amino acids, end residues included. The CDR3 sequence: CASSLVGFGQGSSYERYF.

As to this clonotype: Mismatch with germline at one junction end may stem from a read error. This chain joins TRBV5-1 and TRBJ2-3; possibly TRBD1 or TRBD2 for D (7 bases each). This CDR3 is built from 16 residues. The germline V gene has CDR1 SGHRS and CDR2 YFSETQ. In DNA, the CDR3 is TGCACCAGCAGTTTGGGAGGGGGCGCCGGCACAGATACGCAGTATTTC. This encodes CTSSLGGGAGTDTQYF. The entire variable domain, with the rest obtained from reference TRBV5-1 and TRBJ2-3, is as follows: KAGVTQTPRYLIKTRGQQVTLSCSPISGHRSVSWYQQTPGQGLQFLFEYFSETQRNKGNFPGRFSGRQFSNSRSEMNVSTLELGDSALYLCTSSLGGGAGTDTQYFGPGTRLTVL.

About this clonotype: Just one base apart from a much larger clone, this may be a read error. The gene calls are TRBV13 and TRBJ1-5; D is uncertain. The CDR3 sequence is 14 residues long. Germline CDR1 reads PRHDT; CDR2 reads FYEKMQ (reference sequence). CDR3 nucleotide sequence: TGTGCCAGCAGCTTAGGGACATCTAATCAGCCCCAGCAGTTT. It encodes CASSLGTSNQPQQF.

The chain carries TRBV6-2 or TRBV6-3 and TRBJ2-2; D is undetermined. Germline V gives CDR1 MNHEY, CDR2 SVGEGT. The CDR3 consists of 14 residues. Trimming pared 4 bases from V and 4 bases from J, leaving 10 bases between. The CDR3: CASSFSTSTGELFF. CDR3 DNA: TGTGCCAGCAGTTTCTCCACAAGCACCGGGGAGCTGTTTTTT.

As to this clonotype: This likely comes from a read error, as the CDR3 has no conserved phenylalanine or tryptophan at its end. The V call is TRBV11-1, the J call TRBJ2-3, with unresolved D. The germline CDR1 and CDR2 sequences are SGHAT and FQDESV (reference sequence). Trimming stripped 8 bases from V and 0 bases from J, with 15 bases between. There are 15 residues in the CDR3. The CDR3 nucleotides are TGTGCCAGCGGGAACCAGTTCTCTAGCACAGATACGCAGTATTTA. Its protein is CASGNQFSSTDTQYL.

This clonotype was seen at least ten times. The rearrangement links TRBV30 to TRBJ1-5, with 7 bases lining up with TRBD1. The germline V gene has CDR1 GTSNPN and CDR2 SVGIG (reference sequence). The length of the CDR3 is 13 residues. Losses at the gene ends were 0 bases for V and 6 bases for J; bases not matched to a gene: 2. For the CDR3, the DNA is TGTGCCTGGAGTGTACAGGGGAGTCAGCCCCAGCATTTT. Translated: CAWSVQGSQPQHF.

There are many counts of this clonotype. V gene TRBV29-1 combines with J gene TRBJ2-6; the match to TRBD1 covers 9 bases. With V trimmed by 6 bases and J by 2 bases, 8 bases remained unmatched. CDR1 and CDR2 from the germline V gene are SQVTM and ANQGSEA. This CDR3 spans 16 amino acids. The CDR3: CSVDNTGGTGANVLTF. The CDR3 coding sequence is TGCAGCGTGGATAACACAGGGGGCACTGGGGCCAACGTCCTGACTTTC.

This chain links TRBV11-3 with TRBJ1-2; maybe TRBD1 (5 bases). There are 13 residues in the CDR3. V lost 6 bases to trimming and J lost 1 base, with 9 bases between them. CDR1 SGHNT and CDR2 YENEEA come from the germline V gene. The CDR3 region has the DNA TGTGCCAGCAGGCAGGGTTATAACTATGGCTACACCTTC. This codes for CASRQGYNYGYTF.

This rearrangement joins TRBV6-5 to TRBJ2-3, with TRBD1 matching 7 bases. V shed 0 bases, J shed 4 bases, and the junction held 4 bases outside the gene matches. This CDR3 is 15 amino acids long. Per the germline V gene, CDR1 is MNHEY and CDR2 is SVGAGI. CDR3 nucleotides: TGTGCCAGCAGTTACTCCCAAACAGGGGCAGATACGCAGTATTTT. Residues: CASSYSQTGADTQYF.

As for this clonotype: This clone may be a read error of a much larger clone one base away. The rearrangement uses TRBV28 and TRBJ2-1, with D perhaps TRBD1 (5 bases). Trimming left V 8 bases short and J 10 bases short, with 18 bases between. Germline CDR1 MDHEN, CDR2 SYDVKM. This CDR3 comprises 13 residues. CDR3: CASSLTTAGEQFF. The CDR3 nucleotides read TGTGCCAGCTCCTTAACCACTGCAGGGGAGCAGTTCTTC.

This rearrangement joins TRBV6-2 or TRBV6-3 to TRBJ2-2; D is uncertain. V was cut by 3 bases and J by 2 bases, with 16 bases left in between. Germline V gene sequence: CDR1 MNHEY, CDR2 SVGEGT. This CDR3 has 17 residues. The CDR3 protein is CASSYTQRRANTGELFF. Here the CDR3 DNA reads TGTGCCAGCAGTTATACCCAACGAAGGGCCAACACCGGGGAGCTGTTTTTT.

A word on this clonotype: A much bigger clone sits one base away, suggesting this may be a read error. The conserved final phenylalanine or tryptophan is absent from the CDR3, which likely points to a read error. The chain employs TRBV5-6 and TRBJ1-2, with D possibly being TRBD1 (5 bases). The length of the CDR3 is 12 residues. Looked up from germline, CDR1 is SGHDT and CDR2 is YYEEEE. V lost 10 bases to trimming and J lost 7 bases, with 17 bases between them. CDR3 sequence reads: CAGGMDGGGYTL. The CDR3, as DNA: TGTGCCGGGGGAATGGACGGTGGTGGCTACACCCTC.

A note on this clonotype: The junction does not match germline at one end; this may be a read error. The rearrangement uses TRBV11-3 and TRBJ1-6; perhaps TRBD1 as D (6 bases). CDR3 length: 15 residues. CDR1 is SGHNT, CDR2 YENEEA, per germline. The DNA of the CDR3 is TGTGCCAGCAGCATAGAGGACAGATATAATTCACTCCTTCACTTT. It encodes CASSIEDRYNSLLHF.

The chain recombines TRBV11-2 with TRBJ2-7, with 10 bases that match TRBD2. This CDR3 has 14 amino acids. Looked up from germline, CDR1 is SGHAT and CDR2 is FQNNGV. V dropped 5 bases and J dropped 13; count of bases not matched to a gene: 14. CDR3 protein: CASSKSGGAVEQYF. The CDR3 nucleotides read TGTGCCAGCAGCAAAAGCGGGGGGGCCGTCGAACAATACTTC.

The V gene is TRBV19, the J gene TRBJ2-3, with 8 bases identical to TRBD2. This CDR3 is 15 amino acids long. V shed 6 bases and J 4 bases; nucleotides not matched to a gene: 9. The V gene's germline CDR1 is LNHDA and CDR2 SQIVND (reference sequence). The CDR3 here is CASRGLDVGADTQYF. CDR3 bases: TGTGCCAGTAGGGGACTAGATGTTGGCGCAGATACGCAGTATTTT.

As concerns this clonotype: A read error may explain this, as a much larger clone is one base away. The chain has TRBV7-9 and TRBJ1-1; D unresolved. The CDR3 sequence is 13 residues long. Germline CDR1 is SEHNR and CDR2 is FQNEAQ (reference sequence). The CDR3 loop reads CASSLNPNTETFF. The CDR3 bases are TGTGCCAGCAGCTTAAACCCTAACACTGAAACTTTCTTT.

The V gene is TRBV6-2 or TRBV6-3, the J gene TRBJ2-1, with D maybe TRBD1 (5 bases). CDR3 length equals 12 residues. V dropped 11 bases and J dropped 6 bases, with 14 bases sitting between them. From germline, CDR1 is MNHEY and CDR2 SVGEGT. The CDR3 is CAASFRANEQFF. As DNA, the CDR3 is TGTGCCGCCAGTTTCAGGGCCAATGAGCAGTTCTTC.

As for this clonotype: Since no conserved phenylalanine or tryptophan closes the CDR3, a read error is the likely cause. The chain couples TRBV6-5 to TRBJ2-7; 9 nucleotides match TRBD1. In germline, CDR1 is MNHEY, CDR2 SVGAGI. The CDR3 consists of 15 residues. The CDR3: CTSSDAGTGIYEQYC. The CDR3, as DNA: TGTACCAGCAGTGACGCCGGGACAGGGATCTACGAGCAGTACTGC.

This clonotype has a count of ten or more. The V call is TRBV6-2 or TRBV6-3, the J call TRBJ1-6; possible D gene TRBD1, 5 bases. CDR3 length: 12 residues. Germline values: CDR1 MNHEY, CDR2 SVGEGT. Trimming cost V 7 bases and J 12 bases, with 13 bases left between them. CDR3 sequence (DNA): TGTGCCAGCATCCAGCCGGGGGTACCCCTCCACTTT. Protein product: CASIQPGVPLHF.

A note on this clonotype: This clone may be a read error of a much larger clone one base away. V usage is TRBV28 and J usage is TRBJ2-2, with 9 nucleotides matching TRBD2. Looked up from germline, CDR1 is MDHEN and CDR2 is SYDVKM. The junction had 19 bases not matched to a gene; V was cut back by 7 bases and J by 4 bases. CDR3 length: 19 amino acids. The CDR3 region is CASNSSFGRRGGGTGELFF. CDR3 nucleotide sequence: TGTGCCAGCAATTCCTCCTTTGGTCGGCGGGGGGGAGGCACCGGGGAGCTGTTTTTT.

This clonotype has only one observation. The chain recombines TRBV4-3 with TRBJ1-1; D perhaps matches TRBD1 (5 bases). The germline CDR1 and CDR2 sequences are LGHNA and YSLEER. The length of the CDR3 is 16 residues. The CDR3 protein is CDSRPTRAGMNTEAFF. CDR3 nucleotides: TGCGATAGCAGACCCACTAGGGCAGGGATGAACACTGAAGCTTTCTTT.

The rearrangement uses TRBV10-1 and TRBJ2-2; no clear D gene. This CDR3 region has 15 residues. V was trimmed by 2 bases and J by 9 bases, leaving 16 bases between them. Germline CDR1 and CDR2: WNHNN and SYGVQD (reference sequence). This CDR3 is CASSEGVSSVRELFF. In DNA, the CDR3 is TGCGCCAGCAGTGAGGGTGTTTCATCGGTCAGGGAGCTGTTTTTT.

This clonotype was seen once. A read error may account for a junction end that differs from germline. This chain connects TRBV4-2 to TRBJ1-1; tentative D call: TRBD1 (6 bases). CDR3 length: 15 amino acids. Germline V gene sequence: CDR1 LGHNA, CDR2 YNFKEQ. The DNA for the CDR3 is TGTGCCAGCAGTCAAGATGGGGGGCTTGACACTGAAGCTTTCTTT. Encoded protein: CASSQDGGLDTEAFF.